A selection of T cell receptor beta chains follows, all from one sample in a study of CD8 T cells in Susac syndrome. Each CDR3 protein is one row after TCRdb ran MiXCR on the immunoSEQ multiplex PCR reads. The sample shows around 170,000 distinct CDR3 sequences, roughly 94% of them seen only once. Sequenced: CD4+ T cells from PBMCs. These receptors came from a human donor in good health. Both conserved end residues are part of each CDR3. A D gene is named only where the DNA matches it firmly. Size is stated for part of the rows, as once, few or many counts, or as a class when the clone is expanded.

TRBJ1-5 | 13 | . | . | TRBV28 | CASSTGTNQPQHF | TGTGCCAGCAGCACGGGGACCAATCAGCCCCAGCATTTT
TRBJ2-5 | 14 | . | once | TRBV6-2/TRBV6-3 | CASRTYYSGETQYF | TGTGCCAGCCGAACTTACTATTCCGGAGAGACCCAGTACTTC
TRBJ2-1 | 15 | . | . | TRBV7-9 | CASSLAGEFYNEQFF | TGTGCCAGCAGCTTAGCGGGAGAATTTTACAATGAGCAGTTCTTC
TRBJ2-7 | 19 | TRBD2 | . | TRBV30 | CAWSVRGGGGSRLSREQYF | TGTGCCTGGAGTGTAAGAGGCGGGGGGGGATCCCGCCTTTCCCGCGAGCAGTACTTC
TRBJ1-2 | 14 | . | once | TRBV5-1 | CASSLETGDYGYTF | TGCGCCAGCAGCTTGGAGACAGGCGACTATGGCTACACCTTC
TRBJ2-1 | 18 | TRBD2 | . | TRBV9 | CASSEGWGASGRGNEQFF | TGTGCCAGCAGCGAGGGGTGGGGGGCTAGCGGGAGGGGAAATGAGCAGTTCTTC
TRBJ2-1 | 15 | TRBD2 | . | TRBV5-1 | CASIRTSGSYNEQFF | TGCGCCAGCATCCGGACTAGCGGGAGCTACAATGAGCAGTTCTTC
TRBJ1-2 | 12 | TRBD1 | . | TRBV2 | CASSTGNYGYTF | TGTGCCAGCTCGACAGGGAACTATGGCTACACCTTC
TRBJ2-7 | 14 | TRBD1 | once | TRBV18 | CASSLQGDAYEQYF | TGTGCCAGCTCACTTCAGGGGGATGCCTACGAGCAGTACTTC
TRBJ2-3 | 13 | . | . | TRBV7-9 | CASMWEPTDTQYF | TGTGCCAGCATGTGGGAGCCCACAGATACGCAGTATTTT
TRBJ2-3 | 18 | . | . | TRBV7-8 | CASSVKTRYVGGTDTQYF | TGTGCCAGCAGCGTAAAGACTAGATACGTCGGGGGCACAGATACGCAGTATTTT
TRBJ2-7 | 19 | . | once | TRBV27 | CASSLYPPGGQTGLYEQYF | TGTGCCAGCAGTTTATACCCCCCCGGGGGACAGACAGGGCTCTACGAGCAGTACTTC
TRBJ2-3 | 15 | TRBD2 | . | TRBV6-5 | CASSISGGSTDTQYF | TGTGCCAGCAGCATTAGCGGGGGAAGCACAGATACGCAGTATTTT
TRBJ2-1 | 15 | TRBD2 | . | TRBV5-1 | CASSFSGGYYNEQFF | TGCGCCAGCAGTTTTAGCGGGGGCTACTACAATGAGCAGTTCTTC
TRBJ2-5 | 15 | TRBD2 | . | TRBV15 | CATSERTSGQETQYF | TGTGCCACCAGCGAGAGGACTAGCGGCCAAGAGACCCAGTACTTC
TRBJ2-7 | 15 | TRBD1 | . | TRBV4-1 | CASSRAGTGDYEQYF | TGCGCCAGCAGCCGGGCCGGGACAGGGGACTACGAGCAGTACTTC
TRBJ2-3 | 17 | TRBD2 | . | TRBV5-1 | CASSLDLAGASTDTQYF | TGCGCCAGCAGCTTGGACCTAGCGGGAGCTAGCACAGATACGCAGTATTTT
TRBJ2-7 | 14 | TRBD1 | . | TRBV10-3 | CAISDRTGAYEQYF | TGTGCCATCAGTGACAGGACAGGAGCCTACGAGCAGTACTTC
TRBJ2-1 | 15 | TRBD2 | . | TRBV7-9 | CASSPIPSGSYEQFF | TGTGCCAGCAGCCCAATCCCTAGCGGGAGCTATGAGCAGTTCTTC
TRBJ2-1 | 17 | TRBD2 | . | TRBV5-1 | CASSLGLADFSYNEQFF | TGCGCCAGCAGCTTGGGACTAGCGGACTTCTCCTACAATGAGCAGTTCTTC
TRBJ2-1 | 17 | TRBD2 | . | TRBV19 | CASSPGLAGGPDNEQFF | TGTGCCAGTAGCCCGGGACTAGCGGGGGGGCCCGACAATGAGCAGTTCTTC
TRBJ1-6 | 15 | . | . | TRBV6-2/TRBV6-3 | CASSPDSSYNSPLHF | TGTGCCAGCAGCCCTGACAGCTCCTATAATTCACCCCTCCACTTT
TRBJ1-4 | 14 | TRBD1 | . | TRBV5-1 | CASSGQGYNEKLFF | TGCGCCAGCAGCGGACAGGGTTATAATGAAAAACTGTTTTTT
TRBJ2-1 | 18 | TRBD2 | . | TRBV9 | CASSVTGTSRSFENEQFF | TGTGCCAGCAGCGTCACCGGGACTAGTAGAAGTTTCGAGAATGAGCAGTTCTTC
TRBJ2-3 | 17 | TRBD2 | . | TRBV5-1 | CASSTARTSGGTDTQYF | TGCGCCAGCAGCACCGCCCGGACTAGCGGGGGCACAGATACGCAGTATTTT
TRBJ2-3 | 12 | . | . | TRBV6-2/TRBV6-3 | CASKRETDTQYF | TGTGCCAGCAAAAGGGAGACAGATACGCAGTATTTT
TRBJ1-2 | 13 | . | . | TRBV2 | CASSETRTNGYTF | TGTGCCAGCAGTGAAACTAGAACCAATGGCTACACCTTC
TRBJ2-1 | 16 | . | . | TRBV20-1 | CSARDRQKSSYNEQFF | TGCAGTGCTAGAGATCGACAGAAAAGCTCCTACAATGAGCAGTTCTTC
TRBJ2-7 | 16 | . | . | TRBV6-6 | CASSYSPGHDSYEQYF | TGTGCCAGCAGTTACTCCCCGGGACACGACTCCTACGAGCAGTACTTC
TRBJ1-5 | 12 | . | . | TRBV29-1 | CSYRDHNQPQHF | TGCAGCTACCGGGACCACAATCAGCCCCAGCATTTT
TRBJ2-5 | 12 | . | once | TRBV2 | CASIPGGETQYF | TGTGCCAGCATCCCGGGTGGGGAGACCCAGTACTTC
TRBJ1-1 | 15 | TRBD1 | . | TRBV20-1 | CSARDPRTGETEAFF | TGCAGTGCTAGAGATCCTAGGACAGGGGAGACTGAAGCTTTCTTT
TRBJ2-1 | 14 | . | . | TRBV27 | CASSSPRGNTGQFF | TGTGCCAGCAGTTCACCGCGTGGGAACACCGGGCAGTTCTTC
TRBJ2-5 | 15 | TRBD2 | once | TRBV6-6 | CASSSRSGGQETQYF | TGTGCCAGCAGTTCCCGAAGCGGGGGCCAAGAGACCCAGTACTTC
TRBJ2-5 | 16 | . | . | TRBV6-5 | CASSYSISPRQETQYF | TGTGCCAGCAGTTACTCGATTAGCCCTCGCCAAGAGACCCAGTACTTC
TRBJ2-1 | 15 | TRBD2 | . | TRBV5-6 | CASRFSGGAKSEQFF | TGTGCCAGCAGATTTAGCGGGGGGGCAAAAAGTGAGCAGTTCTTC
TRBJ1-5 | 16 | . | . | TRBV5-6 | CASSLGVQGGLQPQHF | TGTGCCAGCAGCTTGGGTGTCCAGGGTGGGCTTCAGCCCCAGCATTTT
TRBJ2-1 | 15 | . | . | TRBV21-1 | CASSETGHTYNEQFF | TGTGCCAGCAGCGAAACGGGACATACCTACAATGAGCAGTTCTTC
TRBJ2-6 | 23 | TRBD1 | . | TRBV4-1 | CASSQELRRGQGTKGLWANVLTF | TGCGCCAGCAGCCAAGAACTGAGAAGGGGACAGGGGACGAAAGGGCTCTGGGCCAACGTCCTGACTTTC
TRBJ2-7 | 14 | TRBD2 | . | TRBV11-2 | CASSRGGSSYEQYF | TGTGCCAGCAGCCGGGGGGGAAGCTCCTACGAGCAGTACTTC
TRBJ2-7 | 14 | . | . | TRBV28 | CASSAAGIGNEQYF | TGTGCCAGCAGTGCCGCCGGCATCGGAAACGAGCAGTACTTC
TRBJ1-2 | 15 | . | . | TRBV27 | CASSLREGHYYGYTF | TGTGCCAGCAGTTTACGCGAGGGACATTACTATGGCTACACCTTC
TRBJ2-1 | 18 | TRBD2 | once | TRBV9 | CASSVGVFGGSSYNEQFF | TGTGCCAGCAGCGTAGGAGTTTTTGGCGGGAGCTCCTACAATGAGCAGTTCTTC